What follows describes a single TCR beta chain. In germline, CDR1 is MNHEY, CDR2 SVGAGI. The germline V and J ends were trimmed by 0 bases and 2 bases, with 10 bases remaining between them. This CDR3 region has 15 residues. The data belong to a study of technical replicates of blood from a handful of donors. The table came from immunoSEQ multiplex PCR; TCRdb's copy has only in-frame clones and leaves some out. This table holds around 100,000 clones, just over 95% found once. The TCR sequence derives from a human donor in good health. The chain couples TRBV6-5 to TRBJ2-5; the D gene is possibly TRBD1 (5 bases). The sample taken for sequencing was T cells isolated from PBMCs. CDR3 sequence (DNA): TGTGCCAGCAGTTACTCGAGCACAGGTCAAGAGACCCAGTACTTC. Its translation: CASSYSSTGQETQYF.